The rows below give T cell receptor beta chains drawn from one sample of a study of T cell responses to AZD1222 COVID-19 vaccine. Assay: immunoSEQ multiplex PCR; the TCRdb copy retains only in-frame clones and omits some. The table includes some 130,000 clones, around nine tenths detected once. Sequenced here: peripheral blood, sampled on day 0 of AZD1222 vaccination. These receptors were taken from an adult in good health. The CDR3 runs from the conserved cysteine through the conserved F or W. The order of the fields is clone size, V gene, J gene, D gene, CDR3 protein, CDR3 DNA. The D gene is left open where the match is weak. Where a row states a size, it is once, few, many or the class of an expanded clone; other rows omit it.

.,TRBV7-2,TRBJ1-2,.,CASSSGQNYGYTF,TGTGCCAGCAGCTCCGGACAAAACTATGGCTACACCTTC
.,TRBV13,TRBJ1-1,TRBD1,CASSLGGQGNTEAFF,TGTGCCAGCAGCTTAGGGGGACAGGGAAACACTGAAGCTTTCTTT
.,TRBV2,TRBJ1-2,.,CASRKSGDYGYTF,TGTGCCAGCAGGAAGTCAGGGGACTATGGCTACACCTTC
few,TRBV19,TRBJ1-5,.,CASSTGTNQPQHF,TGTGCCAGTAGTACAGGGACGAATCAGCCCCAGCATTTT
.,TRBV5-4,TRBJ2-5,TRBD1,CASSLGGRRQETQYF,TGTGCCAGCAGCTTAGGGGGCAGAAGGCAAGAGACCCAGTACTTC
.,TRBV9,TRBJ2-5,TRBD1,CASSGTGNQETQYF,TGTGCCAGCAGCGGGACAGGGAACCAAGAGACCCAGTACTTC
.,TRBV9,TRBJ1-2,TRBD1,CASSASGTGVRGYTF,TGTGCCAGCAGCGCTTCCGGGACAGGGGTTCGCGGCTACACCTTC
once,TRBV27,TRBJ1-2,TRBD1,CASSSPTGGDYGYTF,TGTGCCAGCAGTTCGCCGACAGGGGGCGACTATGGCTACACCTTC
once,TRBV18,TRBJ2-7,.,CASSLGARYEQYF,TGTGCCAGCTCACTCGGGGCGCGGTACGAGCAGTACTTC
few,TRBV6-5,TRBJ1-1,.,CASSYSIGGNTEAFF,TGTGCCAGCAGTTACTCGATCGGGGGAAACACTGAAGCTTTCTTT
once,TRBV5-6,TRBJ1-1,.,CASSLVGVDTEAFF,TGTGCCAGCAGCTTGGTAGGGGTCGACACTGAAGCTTTCTTT
.,TRBV5-1,TRBJ1-1,.,CASISGRDAFF,TGCGCCAGCATTTCAGGCCGCGATGCTTTCTTT
.,TRBV24-1,TRBJ2-5,.,CATSDFLMGRNETQYF,TGTGCCACCAGTGATTTTCTTATGGGGAGGAACGAGACCCAGTACTTC
.,TRBV3-1/TRBV3-2,TRBJ2-5,.,CATRSQGSYQETQYF,TGTGCCACCCGCAGTCAGGGGTCGTACCAAGAGACCCAGTACTTC
.,TRBV12-3/TRBV12-4,TRBJ1-2,.,CASTGTAYGYTF,TGTGCCAGCACCGGGACTGCCTATGGCTACACCTTC
.,TRBV7-9,TRBJ2-7,TRBD1,CASSFGTASYEQYF,TGTGCCAGCAGCTTTGGGACAGCCTCCTACGAGCAGTACTTC
.,TRBV12-5,TRBJ1-5,.,CASGLVGWNQPQHF,TGTGCTAGTGGTTTGGTCGGGTGGAATCAGCCCCAGCATTTT
.,TRBV5-1,TRBJ1-3,.,CASSLGFTRASGNTIYF,TGCGCCAGCAGCTTGGGGTTTACCAGAGCCTCTGGAAACACCATATATTTT
.,TRBV13,TRBJ2-1,TRBD1,CASSLGGTGDTEQFF,TGTGCCAGCAGCTTAGGGGGGACAGGGGATACTGAGCAGTTCTTC
.,TRBV18,TRBJ1-3,.,CASSPGTGDSGNTIYF,TGTGCCAGCTCACCAGGGACCGGAGACTCTGGAAACACCATATATTTT
few,TRBV5-1,TRBJ1-1,.,CASSLKETTNTEAFF,TGCGCCAGCAGCTTGAAGGAAACAACGAACACTGAAGCTTTCTTT
.,TRBV11-3,TRBJ2-2,TRBD1,CASSLAGGTGELFF,TGTGCCAGCAGCTTAGCAGGGGGCACCGGGGAGCTGTTTTTT
.,TRBV4-1,TRBJ2-1,TRBD1,CASSWGQGNYNEQFF,TGCGCCAGCAGTTGGGGACAGGGGAATTACAATGAGCAGTTCTTC
.,TRBV6-1,TRBJ1-3,.,CASSEGTQAGNTIYF,TGTGCCAGCAGCGAAGGGACACAGGCTGGAAACACCATATATTTT
.,TRBV25-1,TRBJ1-1,TRBD1,CASSAHGDQGGNTEAFF,TGTGCCAGCAGTGCCCACGGAGATCAGGGGGGGAACACTGAAGCTTTCTTT
.,TRBV4-3,TRBJ1-4,.,CASSPHRTEKLFF,TGCGCCAGCAGCCCGCATAGGACGGAAAAACTGTTTTTT
once,TRBV12-3/TRBV12-4,TRBJ1-5,.,CASSNSNQPQHF,TGTGCCAGCAGTAACAGCAATCAGCCCCAGCATTTT
.,TRBV12-3/TRBV12-4,TRBJ2-5,.,CASSEIDVGAQYF,TGTGCCAGCAGTGAGATAGATGTGGGGGCCCAGTACTTC
.,TRBV6-5,TRBJ1-1,.,CASSRGTSTEAFF,TGTGCCAGCAGTAGGGGGACCAGCACTGAAGCTTTCTTT
.,TRBV7-3,TRBJ1-6,TRBD1,CASSWGTGSNSPLHF,TGTGCCAGCAGCTGGGGGACAGGGTCGAATTCACCCCTCCACTTT
.,TRBV18,TRBJ2-7,.,CASSEPGEQYF,TGTGCCAGCTCAGAACCCGGCGAGCAGTACTTC
.,TRBV6-2/TRBV6-3,TRBJ1-5,.,CASSYGGHQPQHF,TGTGCCAGCAGTTACGGGGGGCATCAGCCCCAGCATTTT
.,TRBV11-2,TRBJ1-1,.,CASSLDSPNTEAFF,TGTGCCAGCAGCTTAGACAGCCCGAACACTGAAGCTTTCTTT
once,TRBV12-3/TRBV12-4,TRBJ1-6,.,CASSRVPNSPLHF,TGTGCCAGCAGCAGGGTCCCTAATTCACCCCTCCACTTT
.,TRBV7-9,TRBJ1-1,.,CASSPQGVNTEAFF,TGTGCCAGCAGCCCACAGGGCGTGAACACTGAAGCTTTCTTT
once,TRBV7-9,TRBJ2-3,.,CASSLSEDTQYF,TGTGCCAGCAGCTTATCAGAAGATACGCAGTATTTT
.,TRBV15,TRBJ2-7,.,CATSRQGDYEQYF,TGTGCCACCAGCAGACAGGGAGACTACGAGCAGTACTTC
.,TRBV4-1,TRBJ1-5,.,CASSQGSGRLEGNQPQHF,TGCGCCAGCAGCCAAGGAAGCGGCCGCCTTGAGGGGAATCAGCCCCAGCATTTT
.,TRBV10-3,TRBJ1-2,.,CAISATGLYGYTF,TGTGCCATCAGTGCTACAGGGTTGTATGGCTACACCTTC
.,TRBV7-9,TRBJ1-1,.,CASSLSRDTEAFF,TGTGCCAGCAGCTTAAGTAGGGACACTGAAGCTTTCTTT
.,TRBV6-2/TRBV6-3,TRBJ1-4,TRBD1,CASSRSGQGLFF,TGTGCCAGCAGCCGAAGCGGACAGGGACTGTTTTTT
.,TRBV6-5,TRBJ2-2,.,CASTPLGSTGELFF,TGTGCCAGCACCCCACTAGGTAGCACCGGGGAGCTGTTTTTT
.,TRBV4-1,TRBJ2-7,.,CASSQGGEGREQYF,TGCGCCAGCAGCCAGGGAGGAGAAGGCCGCGAGCAGTACTTC